This T cell receptor (beta chain) was recovered during a study of blood T cells in healthy people across ages. Per-sample PBMC isolation yielded at least 6.5 million cells. V lost 6 bases to trimming and J lost 9 bases, with 21 bases between them. Germline loops: CDR1 MNHNS, CDR2 SASEGT. This CDR3 spans 16 amino acids. Through a sample-barcoded 5' primer and a J-beta primer mix, a second PCR was run for roughly 6 to 12 cycles. Samples each returned at least 3 million CDR3-containing paired-end reads. Each CDR3 protein is one row after TCRdb ran MiXCR on the 5' RACE reads. The repertoire includes about 800,000 distinct CDR3 sequences, 20% to 30% of them detected once, and around 3.6% sits in the top ten. This sample also appeared in a second study, on T cells of mothers and their children. As that report states: Barcodes for each sample and 2-4 random nucleotides were added by the M1S primer used in the second PCR. The data showed no persistent microchimeric T cell clones.

This TCR came from a boy younger than 18 in good health. The sequencing input was blood. V is TRBV6-1 and J is TRBJ1-6; D might be TRBD1 (6 bases). The CDR3 is CASRTPTGTSGSPLHF. CDR3 nucleotide sequence: TGTGCCAGCAGGACCCCCACAGGGACATCGGGTTCACCCCTCCACTTT.